This paragraph covers one TCR beta chain sequence. The CDR3 end shows no conserved phenylalanine or tryptophan, and so a read error is likely. This record belongs to a study of regulatory T cells in long-lasting Graves disease. HTBI primers from iRepertoire and Arm-PCR of CDR3 regions yielded the TCR beta libraries. TCRdb reprocessed the multiplex PCR reads with MiXCR, giving one entry per CDR3 protein. This sample yields around 450,000 distinct CDR3 sequences, of which 15% to 20% are seen a single time; 9.5% to 15% belongs to the top ten. The time point here: newly diagnosed GD, antithyroid drugs for less than 3 months. From RNA extracted from PBMCs, the TCR library was made. Germline values: CDR1 SGDLS, CDR2 YYNGEE. J gave up 3 bases and V 3 bases, and 7 bases lay outside the gene matches. The CDR3 has 17 residues. Separately, the same data were catalogued under a study of T cells in Graves' hyperthyroidism and ophthalmopathy. In that study: In simple terms, a model built on 13 V-J features told ophthalmopathy apart from stable hyperthyroidism.

The chain couples TRBV9 to TRBJ1-4; 11 bases match TRBD1. The specimen was peripheral blood mononuclear cells (PBMCs), collected at new diagnosis, from a patient treated with antithyroid drugs. The TCR comes from a man aged 35 to 55 with Graves disease. The CDR3 bases are TGTGCCAGCAGCGGTCCGGGACAGGGGGATCCTAATGAAAAACTGTTTTCT. Translated, it gives CASSGPGQGDPNEKLFS.